The T cell receptor beta chain under discussion was sequenced for a study of blood T cells in healthy people across ages. In the study overall: Capture by template switching was about one barcoded beta molecule per two T cells.

A second PCR of 7 to 11 cycles used a sample-barcoded 5' primer and a J-beta primer mix. Each sample yielded at least 2.5 million CDR3-containing paired-end reads. Each CDR3 protein is one row after TCRdb ran MiXCR on the 5' RACE reads. The table shows around 800,000 distinct CDR3 sequences, with 40% to 50% occurring only once. Details on this clonotype: Its antigen is undetermined.

General study findings and limits: Naive CD4+ cell counts and diversity both ran higher in long-lived than in aged donors. Strong correlation linked observed beta diversity and percent naive T cells.

Germline V CDR1 and CDR2: SGHRS, YFSETQ. Trimming cost V 2 bases and J 8 bases; bases outside gene matches: 7. This CDR3 comprises 16 residues. The sample was blood. The chain uses TRBV5-1 and TRBJ1-6; 10 bases are shared with TRBD1. The sequence was obtained from a man aged 55 to 70 in good health. The CDR3 sequence is CASSFRQGAWDSPLHF. The CDR3 DNA sequence: TGCGCCAGCAGCTTCCGACAGGGGGCATGGGATTCACCCCTCCACTTT. The entire variable domain, with the rest obtained from reference TRBV5-1 and TRBJ1-6, is as follows: KAGVTQTPRYLIKTRGQQVTLSCSPISGHRSVSWYQQTPGQGLQFLFEYFSETQRNKGNFPGRFSGRQFSNSRSEMNVSTLELGDSALYLCASSFRQGAWDSPLHFGNGTRLTVT.